This TCR beta chain is drawn from a study of blood T cell repertoires in COVID-19. Turning to the study itself: Sites across the United States, Italy and Spain contributed samples from acute and convalescent COVID-19.

Individuals aged roughly 18 to 95 years were recruited from around 22 US areas. V lost 4 bases and J 7 bases, leaving 10 bases between the germline ends. CDR3 length equals 13 residues. Germline assignment: CDR1 WNHNN and CDR2 SYGVQD (reference sequence). In the original workflow: Nucleated cell number was recorded as an estimate derived from reference gene primer amplification. Clones were read by immunoSEQ multiplex PCR, and TCRdb kept only the in-frame ones, dropping some. Clonal size and the V and J genes are those of that table, whereas D and trimming came from the DNA. The profile covers about 280,000 clones, with 85% to 90% appearing a single time and about 1.7% taken by the ten largest.

The source material was PBMCs or T cells enriched from blood (not recorded which). The chain links TRBV10-1 to TRBJ1-4, with unresolved D. The TCR was taken from a woman in her late teens or twenties with acute COVID-19. The CDR3 here is CASSVAPGEKLFF. The CDR3 region has the DNA TGCGCCAGCAGTGTGGCCCCGGGTGAAAAACTGTTTTTT.